The subject of this entry is one TCR beta chain. The antigen is unknown. In germline, CDR1 is SGHVS, CDR2 FNYEAQ. The germline V and J ends were trimmed by 4 bases and 5 bases, with 26 bases remaining between them. The CDR3 spans 18 residues. These data originate in a study of cytomegalovirus exposure and HLA in healthy donors. Findings and limits, study-wide: Earlier results showed most TCR beta V segments being productive about 87% or about 30% of the time. When the data were analyzed later, several of the most significant clusters appeared to be linked to common viral pathogens. Likely technical artifact: a cluster of highly shared sequence variants.

Donors showed nominal health when sampled, although they likely had unrecorded immune exposures. Primers for the PCR totalled 60 Vbeta and 13 Jbeta. Assay used: immunoSEQ multiplex PCR; TCRdb lists only in-frame clones, some missing. The sample holds some 160,000 clones, about 70% seen once. The chain has TRBV7-6 and TRBJ1-2; maybe TRBD1 (6 bases). The sequence derives from a man between 60 and 75 years old in good health and CMV-seronegative. Sample: PBMCs. The CDR3 sequence is CASSSTPSQGRESYGYTF. CDR3 in DNA: TGTGCCAGCAGCTCAACACCTTCACAGGGTCGAGAATCATATGGCTACACCTTC.